This T cell receptor beta chain was captured by sequencing in a study of blood T cell repertoires in COVID-19. The data were produced by immunoSEQ multiplex PCR, yet TCRdb's version contains in-frame clones alone and is incomplete. Among some 67,000 clones, around 87% were seen once, and the ten largest hold 0.95% to 1.5%. The CDR3 runs 13 residues. The germline gives CDR1 KGHSH, CDR2 LQKENI. The V gene lost 6 bases and the J gene lost 1 base, with 9 bases spanning the gap. The chain employs TRBV18 and TRBJ1-1, with D tentatively TRBD1 (6 bases). Sequences were obtained from peripheral blood. The TCR comes from a woman aged 60-70 years with acute or convalescent COVID-19. CDR3 residues: CASSQGQNTEAFF. For the CDR3, the DNA is TGTGCCAGCTCCCAGGGACAGAACACTGAAGCTTTCTTT.